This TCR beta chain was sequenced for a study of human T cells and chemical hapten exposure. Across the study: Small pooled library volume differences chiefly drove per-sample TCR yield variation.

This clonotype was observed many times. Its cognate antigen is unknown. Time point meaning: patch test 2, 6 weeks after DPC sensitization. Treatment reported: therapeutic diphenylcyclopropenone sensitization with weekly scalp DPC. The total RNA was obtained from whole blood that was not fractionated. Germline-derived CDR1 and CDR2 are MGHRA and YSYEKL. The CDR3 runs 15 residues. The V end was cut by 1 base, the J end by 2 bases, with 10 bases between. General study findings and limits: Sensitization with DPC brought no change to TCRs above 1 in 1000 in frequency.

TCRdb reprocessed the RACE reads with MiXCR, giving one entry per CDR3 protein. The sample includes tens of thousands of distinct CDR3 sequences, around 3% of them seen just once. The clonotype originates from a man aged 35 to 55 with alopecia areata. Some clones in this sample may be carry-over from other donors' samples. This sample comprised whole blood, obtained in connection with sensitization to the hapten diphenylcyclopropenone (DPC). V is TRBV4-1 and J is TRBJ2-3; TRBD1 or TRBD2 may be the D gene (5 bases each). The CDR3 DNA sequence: TGCGCCAGCAGCCAAGCCCGGGACGACACAGATACGCAGTATTTT. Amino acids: CASSQARDDTDTQYF.